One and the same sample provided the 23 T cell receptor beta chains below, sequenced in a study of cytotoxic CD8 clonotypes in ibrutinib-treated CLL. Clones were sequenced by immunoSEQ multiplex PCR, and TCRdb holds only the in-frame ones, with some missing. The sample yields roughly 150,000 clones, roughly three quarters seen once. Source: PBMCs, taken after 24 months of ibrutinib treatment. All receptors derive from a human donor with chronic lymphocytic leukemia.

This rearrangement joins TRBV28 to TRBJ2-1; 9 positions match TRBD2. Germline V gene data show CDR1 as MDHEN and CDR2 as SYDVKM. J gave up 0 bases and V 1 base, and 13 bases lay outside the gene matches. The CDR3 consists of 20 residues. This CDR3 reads CASSLFWAGGLSSSYNEQFF. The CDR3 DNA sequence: TGTGCCAGCAGTTTATTCTGGGCGGGAGGGCTGAGCAGCTCCTACAATGAGCAGTTCTTC.

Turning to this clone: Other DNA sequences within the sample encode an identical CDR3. The CDR3 DNA follows: TGTGCCAGCACAGGGAACTATGGCTACACCTTC. Residues: CASTGNYGYTF. The chain carries TRBV28 and TRBJ1-2, with D possibly being TRBD1 (5 bases). The ends were cut back, 7 bases at V and 2 bases at J, with 5 bases in the middle. This CDR3 spans 11 amino acids. The germline gives CDR1 MDHEN, CDR2 SYDVKM.

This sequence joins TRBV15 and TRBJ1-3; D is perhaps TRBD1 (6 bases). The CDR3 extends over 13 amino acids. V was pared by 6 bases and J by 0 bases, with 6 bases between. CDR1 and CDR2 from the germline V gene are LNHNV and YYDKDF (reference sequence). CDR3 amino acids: CATRGASGNTIYF. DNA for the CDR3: TGTGCCACCAGGGGGGCCTCTGGAAACACCATATATTTT. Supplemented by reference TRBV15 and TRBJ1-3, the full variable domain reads DAMVIQNPRYQVTQFGKPVTLSCSQTLNHNVMYWYQQKSSQAPKLLFHYYDKDFNNEADTPDNFQSRRPNTSFCFLDIRSPGLGDTAMYLCATRGASGNTIYFGEGSWLTVV.

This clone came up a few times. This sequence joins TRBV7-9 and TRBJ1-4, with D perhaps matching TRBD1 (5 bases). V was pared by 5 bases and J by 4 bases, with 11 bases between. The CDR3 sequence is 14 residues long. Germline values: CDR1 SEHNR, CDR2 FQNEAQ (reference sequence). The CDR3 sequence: CASSTGTVNEKLFF. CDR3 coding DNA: TGTGCCAGCAGCACCGGGACGGTTAATGAAAAACTGTTTTTT.

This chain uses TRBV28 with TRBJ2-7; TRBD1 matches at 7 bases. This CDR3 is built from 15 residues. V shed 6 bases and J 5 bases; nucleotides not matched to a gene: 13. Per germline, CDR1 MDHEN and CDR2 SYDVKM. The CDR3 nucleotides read TGTGCCAGCAGCCACAGGGGTCTGAGGTCCCACGAGCAGTACTTC. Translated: CASSHRGLRSHEQYF.

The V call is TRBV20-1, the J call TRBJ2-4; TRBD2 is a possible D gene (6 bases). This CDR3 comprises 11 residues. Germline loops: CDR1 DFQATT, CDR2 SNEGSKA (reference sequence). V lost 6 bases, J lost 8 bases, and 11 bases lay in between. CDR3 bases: TGCAGTGCCCCCCCGGGAGACATTCAGTACTTC. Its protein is CSAPPGDIQYF.

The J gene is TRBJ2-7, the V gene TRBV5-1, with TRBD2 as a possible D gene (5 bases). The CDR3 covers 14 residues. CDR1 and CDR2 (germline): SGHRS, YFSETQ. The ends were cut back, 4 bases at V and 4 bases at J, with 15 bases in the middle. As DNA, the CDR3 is TGCGCCAGCAGCCCCGCCGATGGCGGGTACGAGCAGTACTTC. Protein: CASSPADGGYEQYF.

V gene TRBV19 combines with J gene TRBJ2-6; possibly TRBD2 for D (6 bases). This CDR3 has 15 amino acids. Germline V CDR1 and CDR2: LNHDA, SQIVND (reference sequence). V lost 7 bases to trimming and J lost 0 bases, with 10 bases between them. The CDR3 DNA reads TGTGCCAGTAAAGTCGGGGGCTCTGGGGCCAACGTCCTGACTTTC. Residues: CASKVGGSGANVLTF.

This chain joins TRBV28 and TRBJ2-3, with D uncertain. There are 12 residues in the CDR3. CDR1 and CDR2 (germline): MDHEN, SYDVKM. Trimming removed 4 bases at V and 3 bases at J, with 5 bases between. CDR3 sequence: CASSYPTDTQYF. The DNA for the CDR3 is TGTGCCAGCAGTTATCCAACAGATACGCAGTATTTT.

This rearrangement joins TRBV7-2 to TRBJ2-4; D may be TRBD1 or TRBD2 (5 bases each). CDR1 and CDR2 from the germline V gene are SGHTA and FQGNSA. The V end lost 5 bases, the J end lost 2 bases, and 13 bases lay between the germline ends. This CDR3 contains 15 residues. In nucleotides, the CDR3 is TGTGCCAGCAGCCGGGACCCCAACTCCAAAAACATTCAGTACTTC. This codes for CASSRDPNSKNIQYF.

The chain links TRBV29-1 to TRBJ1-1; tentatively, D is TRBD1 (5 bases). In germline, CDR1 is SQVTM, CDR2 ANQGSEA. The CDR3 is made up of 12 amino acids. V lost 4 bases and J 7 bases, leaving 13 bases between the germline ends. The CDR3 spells CSVVRFGGEAFF. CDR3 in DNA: TGCAGCGTTGTGAGGTTCGGGGGTGAAGCTTTCTTT.

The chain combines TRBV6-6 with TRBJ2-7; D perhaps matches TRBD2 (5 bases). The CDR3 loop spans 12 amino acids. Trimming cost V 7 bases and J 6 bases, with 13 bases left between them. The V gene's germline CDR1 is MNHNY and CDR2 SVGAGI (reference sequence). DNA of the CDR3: TGTGCCAGCACCCATGCAGGAGGCGAGCAGTACTTC. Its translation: CASTHAGGEQYF.

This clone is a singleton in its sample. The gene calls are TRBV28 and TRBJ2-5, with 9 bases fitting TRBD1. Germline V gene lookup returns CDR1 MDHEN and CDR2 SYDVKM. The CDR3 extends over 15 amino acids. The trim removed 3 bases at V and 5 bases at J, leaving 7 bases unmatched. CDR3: CASSLVGTGWETQYF. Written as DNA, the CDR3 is TGTGCCAGCAGTTTGGTGGGGACAGGGTGGGAGACCCAGTACTTC.

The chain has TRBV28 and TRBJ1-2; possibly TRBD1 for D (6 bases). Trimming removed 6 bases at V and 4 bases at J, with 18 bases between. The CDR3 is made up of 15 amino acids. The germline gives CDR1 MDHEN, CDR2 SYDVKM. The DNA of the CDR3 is TGTGCCAGCAGCCCCGGGGGGGCAGGTCCCTATGGCTACACCTTC. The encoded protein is CASSPGGAGPYGYTF.

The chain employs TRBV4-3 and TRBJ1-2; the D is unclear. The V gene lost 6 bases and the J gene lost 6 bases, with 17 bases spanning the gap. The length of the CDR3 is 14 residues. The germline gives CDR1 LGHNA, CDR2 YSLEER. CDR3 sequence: CASSPEVVVDGYTF. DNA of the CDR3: TGCGCCAGCAGTCCAGAGGTAGTAGTAGATGGCTACACCTTC.

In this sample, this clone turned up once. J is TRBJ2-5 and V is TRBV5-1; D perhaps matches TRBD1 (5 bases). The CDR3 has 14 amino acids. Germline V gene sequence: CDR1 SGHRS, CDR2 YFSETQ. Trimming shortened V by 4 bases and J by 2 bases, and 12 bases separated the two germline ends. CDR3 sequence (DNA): TGCGCCAGCAGCACGCAGGGTCTGCAAGAGACCCAGTACTTC. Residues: CASSTQGLQETQYF. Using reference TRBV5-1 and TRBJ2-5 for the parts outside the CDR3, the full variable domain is KAGVTQTPRYLIKTRGQQVTLSCSPISGHRSVSWYQQTPGQGLQFLFEYFSETQRNKGNFPGRFSGRQFSNSRSEMNVSTLELGDSALYLCASSTQGLQETQYFGPGTRLLVL.

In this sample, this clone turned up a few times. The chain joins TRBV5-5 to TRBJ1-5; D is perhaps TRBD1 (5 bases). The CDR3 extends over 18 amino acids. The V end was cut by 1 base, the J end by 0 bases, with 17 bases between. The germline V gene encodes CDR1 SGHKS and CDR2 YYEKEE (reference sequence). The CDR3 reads CASSLRADQGYSNQPQHF. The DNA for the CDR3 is TGTGCCAGCAGCTTGCGGGCAGATCAGGGTTATAGCAATCAGCCCCAGCATTTT.

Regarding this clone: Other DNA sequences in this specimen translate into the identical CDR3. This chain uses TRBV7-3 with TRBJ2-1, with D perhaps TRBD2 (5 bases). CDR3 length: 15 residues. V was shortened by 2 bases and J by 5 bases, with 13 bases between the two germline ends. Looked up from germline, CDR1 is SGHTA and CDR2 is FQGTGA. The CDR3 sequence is CASSLLGGGNNEQFF. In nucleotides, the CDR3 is TGTGCCAGCAGCTTATTGGGCGGAGGAAACAATGAGCAGTTCTTC.

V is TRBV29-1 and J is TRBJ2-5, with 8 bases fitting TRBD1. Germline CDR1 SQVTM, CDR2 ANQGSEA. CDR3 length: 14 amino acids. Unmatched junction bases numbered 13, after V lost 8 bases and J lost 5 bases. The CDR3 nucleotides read TGCAGCACCCTCGGGACAGGTGGGGGGGAGACCCAGTACTTC. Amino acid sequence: CSTLGTGGGETQYF.

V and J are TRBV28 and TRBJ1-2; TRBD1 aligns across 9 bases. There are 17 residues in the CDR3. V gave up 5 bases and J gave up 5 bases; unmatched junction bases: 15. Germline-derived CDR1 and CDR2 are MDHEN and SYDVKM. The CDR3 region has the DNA TGTGCCAGCAGTCCCCCGACAGGGGGTGTTAAATCGTATGGCTACACCTTC. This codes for CASSPPTGGVKSYGYTF.

CDR3 coding DNA: TGTGCCAGCAGCCTCGGGCAGGCAGGCACCGGGGAGCTGTTTTTT. It yields the protein CASSLGQAGTGELFF. The gene calls are TRBV7-9 and TRBJ2-2; no reliable D call. The germline gives CDR1 SEHNR, CDR2 FQNEAQ (reference sequence). The V end was cut by 5 bases, the J end by 4 bases, with 14 bases between. This CDR3 has 15 amino acids. Variable domain in full (rest from reference TRBV7-9 and TRBJ2-2): DTGVSQNPRHKITKRGQNVTFRCDPISEHNRLYWYRQTLGQGPEFLTYFQNEAQLEKSRLLSDRFSAERPKGSFSTLEIQRTEQGDSAMYLCASSLGQAGTGELFFGEGSRLTVL.

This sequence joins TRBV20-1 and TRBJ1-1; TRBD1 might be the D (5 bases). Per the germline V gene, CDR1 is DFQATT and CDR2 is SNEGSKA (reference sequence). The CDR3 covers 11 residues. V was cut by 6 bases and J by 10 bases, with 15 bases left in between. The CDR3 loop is CSAEVGTLAFF. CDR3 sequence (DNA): TGCAGTGCGGAAGTGGGGACGCTAGCTTTCTTT.

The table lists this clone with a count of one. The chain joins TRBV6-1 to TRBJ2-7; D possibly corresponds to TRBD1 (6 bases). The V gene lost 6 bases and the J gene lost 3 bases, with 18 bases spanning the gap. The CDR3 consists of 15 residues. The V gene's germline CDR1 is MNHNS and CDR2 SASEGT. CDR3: CASSAPGTGIYEQYF. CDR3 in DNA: TGTGCCAGCAGCGCGCCAGGAACAGGGATCTACGAGCAGTACTTC.